Listed below are T cell receptor beta chains from one sample, sequenced in a study of blood T cell repertoires in COVID-19. The repertoire was sequenced with immunoSEQ multiplex PCR; TCRdb's copy has only in-frame clones and lacks some. Seen here are 350,000 to 500,000 clones, about 88% observed once, and the top ten hold 1.4%. Sequences were obtained from PBMCs or T cells enriched from blood (not recorded which). These TCRs come from a young woman who had been exposed to COVID-19. Both conserved end residues are part of each CDR3. A D gene is named only where the DNA matches it firmly. Clone size is shown for a subset of rows, as once, few, many or a class of expanded clone.

j_call: TRBJ2-7; v_call: TRBV12-3/TRBV12-4; d_call: NA; clone_size: NA; cdr3_nt: TGTGCCAGCAGTTTCGTGGTCGGTGAGCAGTACTTC; cdr3_aa: CASSFVVGEQYF
j_call: TRBJ2-7; v_call: TRBV4-1; d_call: NA; clone_size: NA; cdr3_nt: TGCGCCAGCGGCGGGCCCTACGAGCAGTACTTC; cdr3_aa: CASGGPYEQYF
j_call: TRBJ1-3; v_call: TRBV3-1/TRBV3-2; d_call: NA; clone_size: NA; cdr3_nt: TGTGCCAGCAGCTCCGGGACTGGAAACACCATATATTTT; cdr3_aa: CASSSGTGNTIYF
j_call: TRBJ2-3; v_call: TRBV29-1; d_call: TRBD2; clone_size: NA; cdr3_nt: TGCAGCGCTACGGGAGGCACTATTAGCGGGAGGGCCACAGATACGCAGTATTTT; cdr3_aa: CSATGGTISGRATDTQYF
j_call: TRBJ1-2; v_call: TRBV25-1; d_call: TRBD1; clone_size: NA; cdr3_nt: TGTGCCAGCAGCTCAGGGGGGACCTATGGCTACACCTTC; cdr3_aa: CASSSGGTYGYTF
j_call: TRBJ2-1; v_call: TRBV4-2; d_call: NA; clone_size: NA; cdr3_nt: TGTGCCAGCAGCCAAGATCTAGGGAACAGGCTAATATACAATGAGCAGTTCTTC; cdr3_aa: CASSQDLGNRLIYNEQFF
j_call: TRBJ2-1; v_call: TRBV29-1; d_call: NA; clone_size: NA; cdr3_nt: TGCAGCGTTGAAGGTAGAAAGTCCTACAATGAGCAGTTCTTC; cdr3_aa: CSVEGRKSYNEQFF
j_call: TRBJ2-7; v_call: TRBV6-5; d_call: NA; clone_size: once; cdr3_nt: TGTGCCAGCAGATTGGGGCCGGGCAACGAGCAGTACTTC; cdr3_aa: CASRLGPGNEQYF
j_call: TRBJ2-1; v_call: TRBV3-1/TRBV3-2; d_call: TRBD2; clone_size: NA; cdr3_nt: TGTGCCAGCAGCCTCAATATCGCTACAGCGGGGGGGTACAATGAGCAGTTCTTC; cdr3_aa: CASSLNIATAGGYNEQFF
j_call: TRBJ2-5; v_call: TRBV13; d_call: NA; clone_size: NA; cdr3_nt: TGTGCCAGCAGCTTAGGACGGTGGGCCGATGGGACCCAGTACTTC; cdr3_aa: CASSLGRWADGTQYF
j_call: TRBJ2-4; v_call: TRBV14; d_call: TRBD1; clone_size: NA; cdr3_nt: TGTGCCAGCAGCCAAACGACAGGGCCCAAAAACATTCAGTACTTC; cdr3_aa: CASSQTTGPKNIQYF
j_call: TRBJ2-7; v_call: TRBV11-2; d_call: TRBD1; clone_size: NA; cdr3_nt: TGTGCCAGCAGCGTCCGGGACAGGGGGCGTGGGCAGTACTTC; cdr3_aa: CASSVRDRGRGQYF
j_call: TRBJ1-4; v_call: TRBV5-1; d_call: TRBD1; clone_size: NA; cdr3_nt: TGCGCCAGCAGCTTGGGGGACAGAGTTCCAACTAATGAAAAACTGTTTTTT; cdr3_aa: CASSLGDRVPTNEKLFF
j_call: TRBJ2-2; v_call: TRBV5-6; d_call: TRBD1; clone_size: once; cdr3_nt: TGTGCCAGCAGCTTTTATCCGCTCGGGGACAGAAGAACCGGGGAGCTGTTTTTT; cdr3_aa: CASSFYPLGDRRTGELFF
j_call: TRBJ1-5; v_call: TRBV27; d_call: NA; clone_size: NA; cdr3_nt: TGTGCCAGCAGTTTAAACTCAGGGGTTCAGCCCCAGCATTTT; cdr3_aa: CASSLNSGVQPQHF
j_call: TRBJ2-5; v_call: TRBV27; d_call: TRBD1; clone_size: NA; cdr3_nt: TGTGCCAGCAGTTTAGGGGACAGGGTTGGGACCCAGTACTTC; cdr3_aa: CASSLGDRVGTQYF
j_call: TRBJ1-1; v_call: TRBV28; d_call: NA; clone_size: NA; cdr3_nt: TGTGCCAGCAGTTTAGTTCGGGGAGGGACTGAAGCTTTCTTT; cdr3_aa: CASSLVRGGTEAFF
j_call: TRBJ2-7; v_call: TRBV5-8; d_call: TRBD2; clone_size: NA; cdr3_nt: TGTGCCAGCAGCTTATTCAGCGGGGATTCCTACGAGCAGTACTTC; cdr3_aa: CASSLFSGDSYEQYF
j_call: TRBJ2-2; v_call: TRBV7-8; d_call: NA; clone_size: NA; cdr3_nt: TGTGCCAGCAGCTTAGGTCAGGAGAACACCGGGGAGCTGTTTTTT; cdr3_aa: CASSLGQENTGELFF
j_call: TRBJ2-7; v_call: TRBV11-3; d_call: NA; clone_size: NA; cdr3_nt: TGTGCCAGCCCCTTTGAGGTAAGGTACGAGCAGTACTTC; cdr3_aa: CASPFEVRYEQYF
j_call: TRBJ1-3; v_call: TRBV4-1; d_call: NA; clone_size: NA; cdr3_nt: TGCGCCAGCAGCCAAGTGGCGACAGCCAGCTCTGGAAACACCATATATTTT; cdr3_aa: CASSQVATASSGNTIYF
j_call: TRBJ2-1; v_call: TRBV28; d_call: TRBD2; clone_size: NA; cdr3_nt: TGTGCCAGCAGCTTGGGACTAGCGGGAGCTGGGGATGAGCAGTTCTTC; cdr3_aa: CASSLGLAGAGDEQFF
j_call: TRBJ1-2; v_call: TRBV5-1; d_call: TRBD1; clone_size: NA; cdr3_nt: TGCGCCAGCAGCTTGGGGACAGGGTTCGGCTATGGCTACACCTTC; cdr3_aa: CASSLGTGFGYGYTF
j_call: TRBJ2-1; v_call: TRBV5-5; d_call: NA; clone_size: once; cdr3_nt: TGTGCCAGCAGCTCGTCGTGGGGAGAAGATGAGCAGTTCTTC; cdr3_aa: CASSSSWGEDEQFF
j_call: TRBJ2-7; v_call: TRBV28; d_call: TRBD2; clone_size: NA; cdr3_nt: TGTGCCAGCAGTTCCATTTCGGGGGGGTACTACGAGCAGTACTTC; cdr3_aa: CASSSISGGYYEQYF
j_call: TRBJ2-2; v_call: TRBV28; d_call: NA; clone_size: once; cdr3_nt: TGTGCCAGCAGTTTGGGGTCAGGGGTAAAGACCGGGGAGCTGTTTTTT; cdr3_aa: CASSLGSGVKTGELFF
j_call: TRBJ1-1; v_call: TRBV10-2; d_call: TRBD1; clone_size: NA; cdr3_nt: TGCGCCAGCAGACAGGGGGGAGTGAACACTGAAGCTTTCTTT; cdr3_aa: CASRQGGVNTEAFF
j_call: TRBJ1-5; v_call: TRBV28; d_call: NA; clone_size: once; cdr3_nt: TGTGCCAGCAGTTTCCCGCAGGCCGTATTCAATCAGCCCCAGCATTTT; cdr3_aa: CASSFPQAVFNQPQHF
j_call: TRBJ1-2; v_call: TRBV27; d_call: TRBD1; clone_size: NA; cdr3_nt: TGTGCCAGCAGCGGGACAGGGGCTAACTATGGCTACACCTTC; cdr3_aa: CASSGTGANYGYTF
j_call: TRBJ1-4; v_call: TRBV10-3; d_call: TRBD1; clone_size: NA; cdr3_nt: TGTGCCATCAGCAGGACAGGGAATGAAAAACTGTTTTTT; cdr3_aa: CAISRTGNEKLFF
j_call: TRBJ2-1; v_call: TRBV28; d_call: NA; clone_size: NA; cdr3_nt: TGTGCCAGCAGTTCCTCTTGGGCGTACAATGAGCAGTTCTTC; cdr3_aa: CASSSSWAYNEQFF
j_call: TRBJ2-5; v_call: TRBV7-2; d_call: TRBD2; clone_size: NA; cdr3_nt: TGTGCCAGCAGCTTAGTGGCGGGGGGACCCCAAGAGACCCAGTACTTC; cdr3_aa: CASSLVAGGPQETQYF